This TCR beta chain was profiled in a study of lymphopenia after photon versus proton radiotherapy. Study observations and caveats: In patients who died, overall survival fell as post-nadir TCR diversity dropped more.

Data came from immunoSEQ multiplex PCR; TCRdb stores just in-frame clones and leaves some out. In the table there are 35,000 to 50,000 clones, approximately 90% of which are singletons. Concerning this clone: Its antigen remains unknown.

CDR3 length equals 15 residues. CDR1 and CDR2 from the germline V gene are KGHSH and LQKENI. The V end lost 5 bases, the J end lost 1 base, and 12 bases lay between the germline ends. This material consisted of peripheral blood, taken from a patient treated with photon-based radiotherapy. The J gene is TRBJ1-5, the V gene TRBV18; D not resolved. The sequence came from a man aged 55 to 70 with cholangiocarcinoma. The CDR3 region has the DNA TGTGCCAGCTCAACGACCGATGGAAGCAATCAGCCCCAGCATTTT. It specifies CASSTTDGSNQPQHF.